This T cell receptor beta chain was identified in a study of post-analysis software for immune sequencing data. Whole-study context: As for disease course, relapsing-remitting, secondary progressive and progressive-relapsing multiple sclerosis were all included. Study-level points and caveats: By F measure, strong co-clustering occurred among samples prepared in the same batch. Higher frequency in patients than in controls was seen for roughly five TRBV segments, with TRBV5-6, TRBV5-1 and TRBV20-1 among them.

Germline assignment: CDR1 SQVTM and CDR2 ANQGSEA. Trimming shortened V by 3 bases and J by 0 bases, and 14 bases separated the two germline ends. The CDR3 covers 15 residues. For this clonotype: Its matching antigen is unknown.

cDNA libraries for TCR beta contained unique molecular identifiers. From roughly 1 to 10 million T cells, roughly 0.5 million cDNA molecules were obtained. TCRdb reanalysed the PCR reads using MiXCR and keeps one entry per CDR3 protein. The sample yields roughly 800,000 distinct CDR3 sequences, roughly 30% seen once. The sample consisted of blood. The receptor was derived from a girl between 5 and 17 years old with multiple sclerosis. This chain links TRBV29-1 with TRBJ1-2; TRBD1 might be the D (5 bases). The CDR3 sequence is CSVEGQGFPNYGYTF. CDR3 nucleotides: TGCAGCGTTGAGGGGCAGGGCTTCCCTAACTATGGCTACACCTTC.